This T cell receptor beta chain was sequenced in a study of cytomegalovirus exposure and HLA in healthy donors (dated by TCRdb to 2015 to 2018). General notes on the study: In an earlier analysis of 587 of the donors, 250 to 300 Gb of sequence data and about 110 million unique TCR beta sequences from 150 million to 200 million T cells were reported. An early release that covered several hundred HLA-typed donors contained around 300 gigabases of sequencing data and approximately 85 million unique TCR sequences. Of the roughly 410 genotyped donors, approximately 80% were placed in the genetic ancestry cluster associated with self-reported Caucasian donors. The study aimed to test whether signatures of past pathogen exposure could be identified by cataloging public T cell receptors. The T cell repertoires of under 700 subjects were profiled by immunosequencing and related to cytomegalovirus serostatus. Along with the approximately 650-subject first cohort, a separate validation cohort of around 120 different subjects was used. The study combined high-throughput TCR immunosequencing, statistical association of individual TCRs with disease status, and machine learning to predict cytomegalovirus infection status. A later analysis re-analyzed previously published TCR beta repertoires from approximately 700 donors and added high-resolution HLA genotyping to study TCR occurrence patterns. In the later analysis, no new phenotypic data were used to find candidate immune exposures; instead, reliance was placed on TCR beta sequences and their occurrence across donors. An earlier analysis of 500 to 650 of the donors applied high-throughput TCR beta sequencing to assess whether each TCR beta V gene segment acted as functional or pseudogenic. Donor age, sex, ethnicity and CMV serostatus were collected together with the repertoire data. Genome-wide SNP genotypes for about 60% of the roughly 700 donors were used in a later genetic analysis, which treated that subset as a discovery cohort. Every repertoire in the discovery cohort had been generated on one and the same sequencing platform. HLA typing included class I and class II loci at four-digit resolution. Typing coverage differed by locus: A, B, C, DRB1 and DQB1 were typed in roughly 629-640 donors, DQA1 in about 550, DPA1 in approximately 610, and DPB1 in around 440. A handful of DR-DQ haplotypes were handled as single units for association and clustering because linkage in the cohort was strong. Among around 400 genotyped donors of the cohort, an average of around 240,000 unique TCR beta nucleotide sequences were sequenced per donor, roughly a sixth of them non-productive. The research as a whole found: In an earlier analysis of fewer than 750 of the donors, most TCR beta V segments were observed in productive rearrangements about 90% or about 30% of the time, broadly matching IMGT annotations. The sequencing pipeline was judged likely to have produced a cluster of highly shared sequence variants as a technical artifact. It was suggested by the authors that the approach could potentially be generalized to other disease states and immunological phenotypes. Some IMGT-functional V segments, including TRBV6-2 and TRBV6-3, could not be distinguished by the 87-base-pair reads and were therefore excluded. According to a later analysis, parvovirus B19, influenza, CMV and Epstein-Barr virus appeared linked to several top co-occurrence clusters. The classifier was reported to diagnose cytomegalovirus status with high specificity and sensitivity in both the original cohort and the validation cohort. The study listed 150 to 200 TCR beta chains as associated with cytomegalovirus. Roughly uniform sequencing depth across donors was assumed in presence/absence analyses, although this assumption may not hold. Assigning TCR associations to individual alleles was difficult when HLA alleles, especially DR and DQ, strongly co-occurred. Most CMV-associated TCR beta chains appeared to be HLA-restricted in a later analysis, and the HLA associations seemed to be driven largely by CMV exposure. A later genetic analysis reported fewer N-insertions in productive TCRs among donors in an Asian-associated ancestry cluster than the 666-donor mean. About 17 rarely observed V segments, including chromosome 9 orphons, were excluded from the earlier analysis of almost 600 of the donors because counts were too low. While some public TCRs were present in many individuals, most TCR sequences turned up only very rarely across donors. Correlated functional status among segregating V segments might reflect linkage disequilibrium, but an unknown experimental factor could not be ruled out. In a later analysis, some 17,000 TCR beta sequences were associated with specific HLA alleles at a false discovery rate of 0.05. Compared with equally common non-associated chains, HLA-associated TCR beta chains in a later analysis were more clonally expanded and had lower generation probabilities. In a later genetic analysis, a missense DCLRE1C variant was associated with V-gene and J-gene trimming of TCR beta chains, and the association was replicated in an independent cohort. This cohort had only TCR beta chains sequenced, and the lack of alpha or paired-chain data limited which features could be detected. In vitro tests confirmed that three of the cytomegalovirus-associated TCR beta chains recognize cytomegalovirus antigens. A later analysis found that TCR association rates varied across HLA loci, with DRB1 alleles showing the most associated TCRs and HLA-C alleles the fewest. Immune exposure information for the cohort was limited to CMV serostatus. A further reported finding was that TCR beta sequences accurately predicted the HLA-A and HLA-B alleles for most subjects in the first cohort. Because HLA typing was unavailable for some donors at each locus, only the typed subset was used in association tests.

The cohort consisted of more than 650 healthy bone marrow donors. At the time of sampling, all cohort members were nominally healthy, though unrecorded immune exposures were likely present. The donor tested CMV seropositive and was one of the 289 seropositive cohort members. Every donor gave a peripheral blood sample, and the peripheral blood mononuclear cells from that sample were used for TCR beta sequencing. Genomic DNA was extracted from the blood cell samples with the Qiagen DNeasy Blood Extraction Kit. CDR1 and CDR2 (LNHDA, SQIVND) derive from the germline V gene (reference sequence). V and J lose 0 bases and 2 bases, and a span of 11 bases separates them. The CDR3 runs 15 residues from the cysteine to the phenylalanine. The only DNA kept is the CDR3, 45 bases in frame from the first base. Turning to this clone: It lacks a known antigen.

Libraries were made using the immunoSEQ multiplex PCR assay. The multiplex PCR relied on a mix of 60 forward primers for TCR Vbeta segments and 13 reverse primers for TCR Jbeta segments. The CDR3 region of rearranged TCR beta genes was amplified from genomic DNA with a multiplex PCR assay. The Illumina HiSeq System was used to sequence the amplified TCR beta libraries as 87-base-pair reads. The original methods were these. In a later analysis, 70 million to 95 million unique TCR beta chains were counted across the approximately 670 repertoires, and roughly 10 million of these chains were shared by at least two donors. Raw reads were error-corrected and collapsed into unique sequences with a nearest-neighbor algorithm that merged closely related sequences to remove PCR and sequencing errors. Alignment of CDR3 sequences to IMGT reference sequences was used to assign V, D and J gene segments. Each retained sequence needed at least a six-nucleotide match to both a V gene segment and a J gene segment. A rearrangement was called productive if the CDR3 had no stop codons and remained in frame with V and J, and every other rearrangement was called non-productive. Following IMGT convention, CDR3 was defined as the stretch from the second conserved V-encoded cysteine to the conserved J-encoded phenylalanine. Sequences without an unambiguous match to a single V gene segment were excluded from the earlier analysis of 450 to 750 of the donors. In an earlier analysis of 587 of the donors, a V segment was called functional when productive rearrangements were above 56.7%, and segregating when the standard deviation between donors exceeded 5%. A statistical classification framework was built for diagnosing cytomegalovirus status from the catalog of TCR beta chain sequences. In a later analysis, TCR nucleotide sequences were compared against IMGT/GENE-DB human TR gene sequences so that V and J genes could be assigned. The TCRdist pipeline was used in a later analysis to assign CDR3 sequences and most-parsimonious VDJ recombination scenarios. In a later analysis, every TCR beta chain was defined by the combination of its CDR3 amino acid sequence and its V-gene family, and reads without a unique V-gene family were dropped. As a way to deal with suspected cross-contamination and a sequencing artifact, a later analysis dropped 450 to 700 nucleotide sequences that were highly shared and had low generation probability. A later analysis calculated a clonal expansion index for each public chain from normalized within-repertoire ranks of inferred template counts. Generation probabilities in a later analysis came from a VDJ recombination model fitted to out-of-frame rearrangements, and those results were checked against IGoR. A later analysis scored TCR-TCR, TCR-HLA and TCR-CMV co-occurrence with hypergeometric tests, applying a repertoire-size bias correction to TCR pairs. A later analysis estimated false discovery rates by permuting HLA or CMV assignments 20 times. A later analysis grouped co-occurring TCRs with DBSCAN, adding TCRdist sequence similarity when clustering within HLA-allele-positive subsets. Repertoires with fewer than 30,000 or more than 120,000 public chains, plus five repertoires with anomalous nucleotide sharing, were excluded from co-occurrence clustering. Imported from immuneACCESS, the table was reduced by TCRdb to in-frame sequences with V and J called. These copies leave out some clones; in studies compared against another copy, an unresolved V gene accounts for under half, and the cause of the remainder is not known. V and J calls and clone size come straight from that table; D and trimming were deduced from the DNA. The sample table includes tens of thousands of clones. The ten largest clones capture roughly an eighth of the sample.

This clonotype was obtained from a man aged 18 to 30 in good health and CMV-seropositive. The chain employs TRBV19 and TRBJ2-7, with no confident D gene call. The sequencing sample was made of PBMCs. The CDR3 region has the sequence CASSIDQASTYEQYF. The DNA sequence reads TGTGCCAGTAGTATAGATCAGGCCTCGACCTACGAGCAGTACTTC. With the portions outside the CDR3 filled from the reference TRBV19 and TRBJ2-7 genes, the complete variable region becomes DGGITQSPKYLFRKEGQNVTLSCEQNLNHDAMYWYRQDPGQGLRLIYYSQIVNDFQKGDIAEGYSVSREKKESFPLTVTSAQKNPTAFYLCASSIDQASTYEQYFGPGTRLTVT.